The 23 T cell receptor beta chains below were found in one sample sequenced in a study of T cell changes during pregnancy in multiple sclerosis. Some clones are missing from TCRdb's copy, which holds only in-frame ones; the method was immunoSEQ multiplex PCR. This sample has some 60,000 clones, with roughly 87% found just once. Here the sequenced sample was peripheral blood, taken in the third trimester of pregnancy. All receptors derive from a female donor in good health, enrolled as a control in a pregnancy study.

V is TRBV30 and J is TRBJ1-4; 10 positions agree with TRBD1. CDR1 and CDR2 (germline): GTSNPN, SVGIG (reference sequence). The CDR3 length is 14 residues. V trimming: 0 bases; J trimming: 14 bases; junction bases outside the gene matches: 9. CDR3 loop: CAWSVRDRGPGLFF. The CDR3 nucleotides read TGTGCCTGGAGTGTACGGGACAGGGGCCCAGGGCTGTTTTTT.

This clone is labeled as medium-sized. This chain joins TRBV19 and TRBJ1-3; D perhaps matches TRBD1 (5 bases). Trimming cost V 0 bases and J 2 bases, with 11 bases left between them. The germline V gene has CDR1 LNHDA and CDR2 SQIVND (reference sequence). CDR3 size: 16 residues. CDR3 DNA: TGTGCCAGTAGTATAGATCTGCAGGGCCCTGGAAACACCATATATTTT. Its protein product is CASSIDLQGPGNTIYF.

This clone was observed a handful of times. The chain has TRBV6-6 and TRBJ1-2; D may be TRBD1 (5 bases). Trimming removed 6 bases from V and 8 bases from J, with 19 bases in between. The CDR3 runs to 14 residues. Germline loops: CDR1 MNHNY, CDR2 SVGAGI (reference sequence). CDR3 DNA sequence: TGTGCCAGCAGCCCCGGGGGGGGGTCATACGGCTACACCTTC. Translated: CASSPGGGSYGYTF.

The J gene is TRBJ1-4, the V gene TRBV19, with D possibly TRBD1 on 6 matching bases. The germline gives CDR1 LNHDA, CDR2 SQIVND (reference sequence). Trimming left V 5 bases short and J 0 bases short, with 13 bases between. The CDR3 is 16 residues long. The CDR3 sequence is CASSEQGRPTNEKLFF. The DNA for the CDR3 is TGTGCCAGTAGTGAACAGGGCCGACCAACTAATGAAAAACTGTTTTTT.

The chain uses TRBV7-2 and TRBJ1-5, with TRBD1 identical over 10 bases. The CDR3 is 16 amino acids. Germline V lookup: CDR1 SGHTA, CDR2 FQGNSA. Trimming cost V 4 bases and J 6 bases; bases outside gene matches: 9. CDR3 loop: CASSSSGGTGAQPQHF. The CDR3 DNA follows: TGTGCCAGCAGCTCCTCCGGGGGGACAGGGGCTCAGCCCCAGCATTTT.

The DNA of the CDR3 is TGTGCCAGTAGTATAGTTGTCAACAATGAGCAGTTCTTC. The encoded protein is CASSIVVNNEQFF. The chain joins TRBV19 to TRBJ2-1; D is unclear. CDR3 size: 13 residues. V lost 1 base and J 5 bases, leaving 6 bases between the germline ends. Germline V gives CDR1 LNHDA, CDR2 SQIVND (reference sequence).

The chain carries TRBV30 and TRBJ2-1; 7 bases fit TRBD1. Trimming cost V 3 bases and J 4 bases; bases outside gene matches: 3. The CDR3 has 13 amino acids. Germline assignment: CDR1 GTSNPN and CDR2 SVGIG (reference sequence). The CDR3 DNA reads as TGTGCCTGGAGCCGGGACAGTTACAATGAGCAGTTCTTC. This sequence encodes CAWSRDSYNEQFF. The whole variable domain, remainder taken from reference TRBV30 and TRBJ2-1, is SQTIHQWPATLVQPVGSPLSLECTVEGTSNPNLYWYRQAAGRGLQLLFYSVGIGQISSEVPQNLSASRPQDRQFILSSKKLLLSDSGFYLCAWSRDSYNEQFFGPGTRLTVL.

V and J are TRBV4-1 and TRBJ2-2; TRBD1 matches at 10 bases. The CDR3 consists of 19 residues. Trimming took 0 bases from V and 0 from J; bases not matched to a gene: 7. The germline CDR1 and CDR2 sequences are MGHRA and YSYEKL. The CDR3: CASSQEPSGQGANTGELFF. CDR3 nucleotide sequence: TGCGCCAGCAGCCAAGAGCCAAGCGGACAGGGGGCGAACACCGGGGAGCTGTTTTTT.

This rearrangement joins TRBV11-3 to TRBJ2-5; 8 bases align to TRBD1. The CDR3 has 15 amino acids. The germline V gene has CDR1 SGHNT and CDR2 YENEEA. The V segment lost 6 bases and the J segment 3 bases; nucleotides outside the gene matches: 9. This chain's CDR3 is CASRYRQGIEETQYF. CDR3 DNA sequence: TGTGCCAGCAGGTATCGACAGGGGATCGAAGAGACCCAGTACTTC.

The rearrangement joins TRBV19 to TRBJ2-3; TRBD2 aligns across 10 bases. The CDR3 totals 16 residues. Germline assignment: CDR1 LNHDA and CDR2 SQIVND (reference sequence). Trimming took 6 bases from V and 1 from J; bases not matched to a gene: 7. This CDR3 is CASRGRLAGRTDTQYF. In DNA form, the CDR3 reads TGTGCCAGTAGGGGACGACTAGCGGGCCGCACAGATACGCAGTATTTT. Full variable domain (remainder filled in from reference TRBV19 and TRBJ2-3): DGGITQSPKYLFRKEGQNVTLSCEQNLNHDAMYWYRQDPGQGLRLIYYSQIVNDFQKGDIAEGYSVSREKKESFPLTVTSAQKNPTAFYLCASRGRLAGRTDTQYFGPGTRLTVL.

The chain couples TRBV7-9 to TRBJ1-3; 8 nucleotides agree with TRBD1. The CDR3 extends over 14 amino acids. Looked up from germline, CDR1 is SEHNR and CDR2 is FQNEAQ (reference sequence). Trimming cost V 5 bases and J 6 bases; bases outside gene matches: 6. The CDR3 nucleotides read TGTGCCAGCAGCCGTGGACAGGGAGTAAACACCATATATTTT. This codes for CASSRGQGVNTIYF.

The chain uses TRBV7-6 and TRBJ1-1; D remains ambiguous. This CDR3 contains 15 residues. The V gene lost 1 base and the J gene lost 1 base, with 10 bases spanning the gap. Germline assignment: CDR1 SGHVS and CDR2 FNYEAQ. The CDR3 DNA reads as TGTGCCAGCAGCTTAGTACGAGGGCAGAACACTGAAGCTTTCTTT. Protein product: CASSLVRGQNTEAFF.

V gene TRBV28 combines with J gene TRBJ1-2; TRBD1 agrees at 7 bases. The V gene end was trimmed by 5 bases and the J gene end by 0 bases; junction bases not matched to a gene: 6. CDR3 length: 15 amino acids. Looked up from germline, CDR1 is MDHEN and CDR2 is SYDVKM. In DNA form, the CDR3 reads TGTGCCAGCAGTACGCAGGGGGAAGCTAACTATGGCTACACCTTC. It is translated as CASSTQGEANYGYTF.

V is TRBV29-1 and J is TRBJ2-1, with 13 nucleotides matching TRBD2. Germline CDR1 reads SQVTM; CDR2 reads ANQGSEA. The V segment lost 6 bases and the J segment 5 bases; nucleotides outside the gene matches: 7. The CDR3 has 15 residues. The CDR3 protein is CSVDITSGRDNEQFF. The CDR3 nucleotides are TGCAGCGTCGATATAACTAGCGGGAGGGACAATGAGCAGTTCTTC.

A single count supports this clone. This chain links TRBV7-6 with TRBJ2-7, with D possibly being TRBD1 (8 bases). CDR3 length equals 19 residues. Germline CDR1 reads SGHVS; CDR2 reads FNYEAQ. V was cut by 4 bases and J by 6 bases, with 31 bases left in between. CDR3 coding DNA: TGTGCCAGCAGCTCCACGAGGGACCTACAGGGGGGGGGCGAGGGCGAGCAGTACTTC. Protein sequence: CASSSTRDLQGGGEGEQYF.

The chain recombines TRBV5-1 with TRBJ1-3; a weak D match, TRBD1 (6 bases). The CDR3 is 16 residues long. Trimming pared 0 bases from V and 0 bases from J, leaving 10 bases between. Germline V gene data show CDR1 as SGHRS and CDR2 as YFSETQ. The CDR3 sequence: CASSLGGPSSGNTIYF. The CDR3 nucleotides read TGCGCCAGCAGCTTGGGGGGGCCCAGCTCTGGAAACACCATATATTTT.

The chain has TRBV2 and TRBJ2-3; 10 bases match TRBD2. This CDR3 spans 17 amino acids. The germline V gene has CDR1 SNHLY and CDR2 FYNNEI. V dropped 4 bases and J dropped 3; count of bases not matched to a gene: 10. Here the CDR3 DNA reads TGTGCCAGCAGTGCTAGTTCTAGCGGGAGCGTGACAGATACGCAGTATTTT. Amino acid sequence: CASSASSSGSVTDTQYF.

A single count supports this clone. V and J are TRBV27 and TRBJ2-1, with 14 bases fitting TRBD2. CDR3 length: 16 amino acids. Germline V lookup: CDR1 MNHEY, CDR2 SMNVEV (reference sequence). Trimming removed 5 bases from V and 4 bases from J; junction bases left unmatched: 4. CDR3 sequence: CASSLRLAGGYNEQFF. In nucleotides, the CDR3 is TGTGCCAGCAGTCTACGACTAGCGGGGGGGTACAATGAGCAGTTCTTC.

This rearrangement joins TRBV9 to TRBJ1-1; TRBD1 is a possible D gene (6 bases). Germline lookup yields CDR1 SGDLS and CDR2 YYNGEE. The germline V and J ends were trimmed by 4 bases and 4 bases, with 11 bases remaining between them. This CDR3 has 13 amino acids. The CDR3 coding sequence is TGTGCCAGCAGCACCGGGACACTCACTGAAGCTTTCTTT. Protein: CASSTGTLTEAFF.

The gene calls are TRBV19 and TRBJ1-1; no clear D gene. The CDR3 consists of 14 residues. Germline CDR1 is LNHDA and CDR2 is SQIVND (reference sequence). V was pared by 3 bases and J by 1 base, with 9 bases between. The CDR3 DNA follows: TGTGCCAGTAGTATTTCTGGCGGGAACACTGAAGCTTTCTTT. It specifies CASSISGGNTEAFF.

The chain links TRBV5-4 to TRBJ1-2; the D gene is possibly TRBD1 (6 bases). The V gene's germline CDR1 is SGHNT and CDR2 YYREEE (reference sequence). V lost 3 bases and J lost 4, with 10 bases in between. The CDR3 extends over 13 amino acids. The CDR3 DNA reads TGTGCCAGCAGCTCGGACAGCTCCTATGGCTACACCTTC. This translates into CASSSDSSYGYTF.

The chain uses TRBV12-5 and TRBJ1-5, with no clear D. The CDR3 runs 14 residues. V was pared by 2 bases and J by 1 base, with 6 bases between. The germline gives CDR1 LGHNT, CDR2 FRNRAP. CDR3 coding DNA: TGTGCTAGTGGTTTGTACACAAGCAATCAGCCCCAGCATTTT. This encodes CASGLYTSNQPQHF.

This chain uses TRBV15 with TRBJ2-7; 7 nucleotides match TRBD2. This CDR3 is 15 amino acids long. The ends lost 5 bases at V and 3 bases at J; junction bases unmatched: 10. Germline V gene lookup returns CDR1 LNHNV and CDR2 YYDKDF (reference sequence). CDR3 DNA sequence: TGTGCCACCAGCCCCGCGCGGGGCGGGGGCTACGAGCAGTACTTC. Its translation is CATSPARGGGYEQYF.